The 2 T cell receptor beta chains below were found in one sample sequenced in a study of T cells after yellow fever vaccination. TCRdb recomputed calls from the 5' RACE reads with MiXCR, one row per CDR3 protein. This table has 400,000 to 650,000 distinct CDR3 sequences, 21% appearing once. The material sequenced was PBMCs, taken more than 20 days after the first yellow fever vaccination. The receptor source for this set is a man in his late teens or twenties who received the YFV17D yellow fever vaccine.

This clonotype was seen at least ten times. V usage is TRBV7-2 and J usage is TRBJ2-2; 7 bases map to TRBD1. Trimming at V came to 8 bases and at J to 4 bases, leaving 7 bases not matched to a gene. This CDR3 has 14 residues. The germline V gene encodes CDR1 SGHTA and CDR2 FQGNSA. CDR3 amino acids: CASAKGAGTGELFF. CDR3 DNA sequence: TGTGCCAGCGCCAAGGGGGCCGGCACCGGGGAGCTGTTTTTT.

The chain joins TRBV5-6 to TRBJ2-3; 9 nucleotides agree with TRBD2. V lost 3 bases to trimming and J lost 0 bases; unmatched junction nucleotides: 5. Per the germline V gene, CDR1 is SGHDT and CDR2 is YYEEEE. The CDR3 runs 16 residues. The CDR3 protein is CASSWRGGESTDTQYF. Here the CDR3 DNA reads TGTGCCAGCAGCTGGCGCGGGGGGGAAAGCACAGATACGCAGTATTTT.